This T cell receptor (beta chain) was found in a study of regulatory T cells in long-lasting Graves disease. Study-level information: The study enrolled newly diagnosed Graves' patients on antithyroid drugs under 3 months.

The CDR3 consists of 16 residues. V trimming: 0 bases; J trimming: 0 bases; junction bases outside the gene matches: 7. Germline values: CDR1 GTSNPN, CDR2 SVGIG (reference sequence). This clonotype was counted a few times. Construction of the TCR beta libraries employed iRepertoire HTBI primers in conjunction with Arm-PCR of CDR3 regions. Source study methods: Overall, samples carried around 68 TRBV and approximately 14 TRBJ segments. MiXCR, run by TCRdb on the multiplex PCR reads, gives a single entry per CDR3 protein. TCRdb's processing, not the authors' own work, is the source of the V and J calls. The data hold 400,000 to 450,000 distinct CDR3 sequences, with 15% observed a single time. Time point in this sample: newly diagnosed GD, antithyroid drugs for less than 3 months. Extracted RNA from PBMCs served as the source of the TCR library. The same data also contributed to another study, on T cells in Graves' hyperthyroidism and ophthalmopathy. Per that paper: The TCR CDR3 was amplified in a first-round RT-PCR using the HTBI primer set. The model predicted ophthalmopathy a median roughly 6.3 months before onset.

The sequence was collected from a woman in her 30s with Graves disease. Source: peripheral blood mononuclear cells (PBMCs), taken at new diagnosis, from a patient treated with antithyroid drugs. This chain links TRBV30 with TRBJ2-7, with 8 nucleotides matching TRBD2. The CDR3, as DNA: TGTGCCTGGAGTGTACGTAGCGGGGCGATCTCCTACGAGCAGTACTTC. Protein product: CAWSVRSGAISYEQYF.